This passage covers 5 T cell receptor beta chains from one sample sequenced in a study of T cells expressing NK-cell markers. Each CDR3 protein gets one entry in TCRdb, which reprocessed the 5' RACE reads and gives no DNA. Its listing shows about 260,000 distinct CDR3 sequences. Sequencing used blood T cells: a sorted CD56 or NKG2C T cell subset, CD4+ or CD8+ T cells, or bulk PBMC T cells (not recorded which). Receptor source: a young man in good health.

This rearrangement joins TRBV18 to TRBJ1-1; TCRdb returns TRBD1, unconfirmable since there is no DNA. This CDR3 spans 14 amino acids. Germline CDR1 reads KGHSH; CDR2 reads LQKENI. The CDR3 sequence is CASSRVGTNTEAFF.

The chain couples TRBV6-2 or TRBV6-3 to TRBJ2-1; no DNA is available, so the TRBD2 call from TCRdb remains unchecked. Germline CDR1 and CDR2: MNHEY and SVGEGT. This CDR3 contains 13 residues. CDR3 in amino acids: CASRGLVPLWRFF.

The V and J genes are TRBV5-5 and TRBJ1-2; TCRdb's D call of TRBD1 is untestable without DNA. This CDR3 is 15 amino acids long. Germline loops: CDR1 SGHKS, CDR2 YYEKEE (reference sequence). The CDR3 reads CASSHDPGTTRGYTF.

The chain joins TRBV12-3 or TRBV12-4 to TRBJ2-1; TCRdb gives TRBD2 as the D gene, but with no DNA this cannot be confirmed. This CDR3 is built from 16 residues. The CDR3 sequence: CATATRRSGSYNEQFF.

This rearrangement joins TRBV6-2 or TRBV6-3 to TRBJ1-5; the TCRdb D gene call, TRBD1, has no DNA to confirm it. The germline CDR1 and CDR2 sequences are MNHEY and SVGEGT. The CDR3 runs 15 residues. CDR3 residues: CASSYSFPKNQPQHF.